Listed here are 17 T cell receptor beta chains from one sample, sequenced in a study of T cell changes during pregnancy in multiple sclerosis. The data were produced by immunoSEQ multiplex PCR, yet TCRdb's version contains in-frame clones alone and is incomplete. Of about 110,000 clones in the sample, about 93% were seen once. This material consisted of peripheral blood, taken in the third trimester of pregnancy. These TCRs come from a female donor with multiple sclerosis, enrolled in a pregnancy study.

The chain uses TRBV7-9 and TRBJ2-5, with D possibly matching TRBD2 (5 bases). Trimming took off 5 bases at V and 2 bases at J, with 21 bases between the two ends. Germline values: CDR1 SEHNR, CDR2 FQNEAQ (reference sequence). The CDR3 loop spans 17 amino acids. The CDR3 spells CASSPDSLRVKQETQYF. CDR3 nucleotides: TGTGCCAGCAGCCCCGATTCCTTGCGGGTAAAACAAGAGACCCAGTACTTC.

The chain has TRBV28 and TRBJ1-5; D might be TRBD1 (6 bases). Germline loops: CDR1 MDHEN, CDR2 SYDVKM. The CDR3 runs to 14 residues. Trimming cost V 6 bases and J 5 bases, with 14 bases left between them. In DNA, the CDR3 is TGTGCCAGCAGCCGAAACAGGGTTGATCAGCCCCAGCATTTT. It codes for CASSRNRVDQPQHF.

CDR3 bases: TGTGCCAGCAGCTTCGGACTAGCTGGGACCTACGAGCAGTACTTC. This sequence encodes CASSFGLAGTYEQYF. This chain connects TRBV11-2 to TRBJ2-7, with 8 bases matching TRBD2. The CDR3 is 15 amino acids. CDR1 is SGHAT and CDR2 is FQNNGV in the germline V gene. After removal of 3 bases from V and 2 bases from J, the junction contained 6 bases not matched to a gene.

The chain recombines TRBV11-3 with TRBJ2-1, with D perhaps matching TRBD2 (5 bases). The germline gives CDR1 SGHNT, CDR2 YENEEA. The germline V and J ends were trimmed by 1 base and 12 bases, with 16 bases remaining between them. CDR3 length: 14 amino acids. Here the CDR3 DNA reads TGTGCCAGCAGCTTAGCATTGACGGGATGGGGGCAGTTCTTC. This encodes CASSLALTGWGQFF. The full variable domain, with the rest looked up from reference TRBV11-3 and TRBJ2-1, is EAGVVQSPRYKIIEKKQPVAFWCNPISGHNTLYWYLQNLGQGPELLIRYENEEAVDDSQLPKDRFSAERLKGVDSTLKIQPAELGDSAVYLCASSLALTGWGQFFGPGTRLTVL.

This chain joins TRBV28 and TRBJ1-1, with D possibly matching TRBD1 (6 bases). V shed 7 bases and J shed 2 bases, with 14 bases lying between them. This CDR3 has 14 amino acids. Germline V gene sequence: CDR1 MDHEN, CDR2 SYDVKM. CDR3 loop: CASTRWGLNTEAFF. CDR3 nucleotides: TGTGCCAGCACCAGGTGGGGGCTTAACACTGAAGCTTTCTTT.

This chain links TRBV7-9 with TRBJ1-1; possible D gene TRBD1, 6 bases. Trimming left V 7 bases short and J 4 bases short, with 13 bases between. The CDR3 length is 13 residues. Germline V gene lookup returns CDR1 SEHNR and CDR2 FQNEAQ (reference sequence). The CDR3 DNA is TGTGCCAGCATCCACAGAGGGGGCACTGAAGCTTTCTTT. Translation: CASIHRGGTEAFF.

The chain has TRBV19 and TRBJ1-5; D unresolved. CDR3 length equals 14 residues. CDR1 and CDR2 from the germline V gene are LNHDA and SQIVND (reference sequence). With 3 bases removed from V and 1 base from J, the gap between germline ends came to 7 bases. The CDR3, as DNA: TGTGCCAGTAGTATCGGCGGGAGCAATCAGCCCCAGCATTTT. Its protein is CASSIGGSNQPQHF.

V gene TRBV5-1 combines with J gene TRBJ1-1; a weak D match, TRBD1 (5 bases). The CDR3 contains 15 residues. Germline loops: CDR1 SGHRS, CDR2 YFSETQ. The V end was cut by 4 bases, the J end by 0 bases, with 13 bases between. The DNA of the CDR3 is TGCGCCAGCAGCGGCCGGACGGGGGTGAACACTGAAGCTTTCTTT. This gives the protein CASSGRTGVNTEAFF.

This chain uses TRBV5-1 with TRBJ1-2; TRBD1 matches at 7 bases. Germline CDR1 reads SGHRS; CDR2 reads YFSETQ. J lost 8 bases, V lost 3 bases, and 7 bases had no gene match. The CDR3 has 13 residues. The CDR3 sequence: CASSSLTGSGYTF. CDR3 sequence (DNA): TGCGCCAGCAGCTCCTTGACAGGGAGCGGCTACACCTTC.

The rearrangement joins TRBV7-9 to TRBJ1-2, with D perhaps TRBD1 (5 bases). Germline lookup yields CDR1 SEHNR and CDR2 FQNEAQ (reference sequence). Trimming stripped 5 bases from V and 2 bases from J, with 9 bases between. The CDR3 covers 13 residues. CDR3 amino acids: CASSPAGNYGYTF. The CDR3 DNA reads TGTGCCAGCAGCCCGGCAGGGAACTATGGCTACACCTTC.

This chain uses TRBV7-2 with TRBJ2-5, with 7 bases lining up with TRBD1. The CDR3 length is 15 residues. Trimming took 5 bases from V and 2 from J; bases not matched to a gene: 8. Germline assignment: CDR1 SGHTA and CDR2 FQGNSA. CDR3 DNA sequence: TGTGCCAGCAGCCATCGAACGACAGGGCAAGAGACCCAGTACTTC. Its translation is CASSHRTTGQETQYF.

V is TRBV5-1 and J is TRBJ1-1; maybe TRBD1 (6 bases). The CDR3 has 14 residues. Trimming removed 6 bases from V and 4 bases from J, with 16 bases in between. Germline CDR1 and CDR2: SGHRS and YFSETQ. The CDR3 here is CASTDRYPGTEAFF. As DNA, the CDR3 is TGCGCCAGCACCGACAGGTATCCGGGCACTGAAGCTTTCTTT.

V usage is TRBV10-1 and J usage is TRBJ2-2; TRBD2 matches at 9 bases. This CDR3 region has 18 residues. J gave up 2 bases and V 0 bases, and 7 bases lay outside the gene matches. The V gene's germline CDR1 is WNHNN and CDR2 SYGVQD (reference sequence). Here the CDR3 DNA reads TGCGCCAGCAGTGAGTCAGTAGCGGGGGCCACTAACACCGGGGAGCTGTTTTTT. As protein: CASSESVAGATNTGELFF.

The J gene is TRBJ1-1, the V gene TRBV5-5; TRBD1 matches at 12 bases. Trimming at V came to 4 bases and at J to 3 bases, leaving 4 bases not matched to a gene. From germline, CDR1 is SGHKS and CDR2 YYEKEE (reference sequence). This CDR3 comprises 15 residues. The CDR3 is CASSPGQGADTEAFF. The CDR3 bases are TGTGCCAGCAGCCCGGGACAGGGGGCCGACACTGAAGCTTTCTTT.

The chain joins TRBV6-5 to TRBJ2-7; 12 positions agree with TRBD2. V gave up 0 bases and J gave up 3 bases; unmatched junction bases: 0. Germline V gives CDR1 MNHEY, CDR2 SVGAGI. The CDR3 has 15 amino acids. The CDR3: CASSYSTSGGYEQYF. The CDR3 DNA reads as TGTGCCAGCAGTTACTCGACTAGCGGGGGCTACGAGCAGTACTTC.

This chain links TRBV6-6 with TRBJ1-2, with D uncertain. Germline loops: CDR1 MNHNY, CDR2 SVGAGI (reference sequence). The CDR3 runs to 14 residues. V shed 1 base and J shed 0 bases, with 6 bases lying between them. The CDR3 DNA is TGTGCCAGCAGTTACTTCCCTACTAACTATGGCTACACCTTC. Protein: CASSYFPTNYGYTF.

This clone was observed a single time. The gene calls are TRBV6-5 and TRBJ2-1; 7 nucleotides align to TRBD2. This CDR3 spans 14 amino acids. The J segment lost 7 bases and the V segment lost 5 bases, leaving 8 bases of the junction unmatched. The germline gives CDR1 MNHEY, CDR2 SVGAGI. CDR3 bases: TGTGCCAGCAGTCTCGCGGGGGTATCGAATGAGCAGTTCTTC. It translates to CASSLAGVSNEQFF.